The 21 T cell receptor beta chains given below trace back to one sample, sequenced in a study of shared clonotypes between healthy human individuals. Only in-frame clones appear in the TCRdb table, and some are missing; sequencing was by immunoSEQ multiplex PCR. Of millions of clones listed, approximately 94% were seen once; the top ten hold roughly 1.1%. CD8 cells classed as naive were CD45RO-negative and positively selected for CCR7, excluding terminally differentiated effector memory CD45RA+ cells. The material sequenced was naive CD8+ T cells sorted from blood. These receptor sequences come from a man between 18 and 35 years old in good health.

The table lists this clone with a count of one. The CDR3, as DNA: TGCGCCAGCAGCTTGGACAGGGCGATAAGGTATGGCTACACCTTC. It yields the protein CASSLDRAIRYGYTF. The rearrangement links TRBV5-1 to TRBJ1-2; tentative D call: TRBD1 (6 bases). This CDR3 spans 15 amino acids. CDR1 and CDR2 from the germline V gene are SGHRS and YFSETQ. Trimming removed 0 bases from V and 5 bases from J, with 14 bases in between.

V usage is TRBV28 and J usage is TRBJ1-2; D possibly corresponds to TRBD1 (6 bases). The CDR3 consists of 17 residues. V was trimmed by 3 bases and J by 4 bases, leaving 21 bases between them. Germline V lookup: CDR1 MDHEN, CDR2 SYDVKM. CDR3 residues: CASSLPGGAGEFYGYTF. Here the CDR3 DNA reads TGTGCCAGCAGTTTGCCCGGGGGCGCAGGGGAGTTCTATGGCTACACCTTC.

Notes on this clone: Additional DNA sequences in this sample encode the identical CDR3. This chain uses TRBV2 with TRBJ1-5; D gene ambiguous. V dropped 4 bases and J dropped 1 base, with 8 bases sitting between them. Germline V CDR1 and CDR2: SNHLY, FYNNEI. The CDR3 covers 14 residues. CDR3 in DNA: TGTGCCAGCAGTGGGGAGGGAAGCAATCAGCCCCAGCATTTT. It codes for CASSGEGSNQPQHF.

With respect to this clone: The sample carries other DNA sequences with the same CDR3. The chain couples TRBV27 to TRBJ2-3; D unresolved. The V end was cut by 2 bases, the J end by 1 base, with 10 bases between. Looked up from germline, CDR1 is MNHEY and CDR2 is SMNVEV (reference sequence). The CDR3 has 15 residues. The CDR3 DNA follows: TGTGCCAGCAGTTTAGGGGTGTTGGGCACAGATACGCAGTATTTT. It translates to CASSLGVLGTDTQYF.

The J gene is TRBJ2-1, the V gene TRBV4-3, with D possibly being TRBD1 (5 bases). This CDR3 region has 16 residues. Germline V lookup: CDR1 LGHNA, CDR2 YSLEER. Trimming removed 0 bases from V and 0 bases from J, with 9 bases in between. The CDR3 coding sequence is TGCGCCAGCAGCCAAGACCGACAGAGCTCCTACAATGAGCAGTTCTTC. Its protein product is CASSQDRQSSYNEQFF.

This clone was counted a single time. The V and J genes are TRBV7-6 and TRBJ2-5; a possible D gene is TRBD2 (5 bases). V was trimmed by 3 bases and J by 4 bases, leaving 15 bases between them. In germline, CDR1 is SGHVS, CDR2 FNYEAQ. There are 15 residues in the CDR3. The CDR3 spells CASSFSNRAGETQYF. In DNA form, the CDR3 reads TGTGCCAGCAGCTTCTCCAACCGGGCGGGAGAGACCCAGTACTTC.

CDR3 loop: CASSVNQGQTSQETQYF. The CDR3 DNA is TGTGCCAGCAGCGTAAACCAGGGACAGACATCTCAAGAGACCCAGTACTTC. The rearrangement joins TRBV9 to TRBJ2-5, with 7 bases aligning to TRBD1. CDR3 length equals 17 residues. CDR1 is SGDLS and CDR2 is YYNGEE in the germline V gene. The trim removed 1 base at V and 2 bases at J, leaving 11 bases unmatched.

This chain joins TRBV4-1 and TRBJ1-3; TRBD1 matches 7 bases. V gave up 1 base and J gave up 4 bases; unmatched junction bases: 7. The CDR3 is made up of 16 amino acids. Germline lookup yields CDR1 MGHRA and CDR2 YSYEKL. CDR3 DNA: TGCGCCAGCAGCCAAGGAGACAGGGCGGGAGGAAACACCATATATTTT. Translating it yields CASSQGDRAGGNTIYF.

About this clone: The sample carries other DNA sequences with the same CDR3. The chain has TRBV15 and TRBJ1-5; D is unresolved. The CDR3 covers 12 residues. The germline CDR1 and CDR2 sequences are LNHNV and YYDKDF (reference sequence). V was pared by 3 bases and J by 4 bases, with 4 bases between. This CDR3 is CATSRVNQPQHF. The DNA for the CDR3 is TGTGCCACCAGCAGGGTAAATCAGCCCCAGCATTTT.

The V call is TRBV27, the J call TRBJ1-5, with 10 bases fitting TRBD1. There are 15 residues in the CDR3. From germline, CDR1 is MNHEY and CDR2 SMNVEV (reference sequence). Trimming took 9 bases from V and 1 from J; bases not matched to a gene: 6. CDR3 amino acids: CARNRQGASNQPQHF. Here the CDR3 DNA reads TGTGCCAGAAATAGACAGGGGGCGAGCAATCAGCCCCAGCATTTT.

This rearrangement joins TRBV27 to TRBJ2-1; D call uncertain. Trimming took 5 bases from V and 6 from J, leaving 8 bases between them. The germline V gene has CDR1 MNHEY and CDR2 SMNVEV (reference sequence). The CDR3 is 12 residues long. The CDR3 loop is CASSRAFNEQFF. Written as DNA, the CDR3 is TGTGCCAGCAGTCGTGCGTTCAATGAGCAGTTCTTC.

This chain links TRBV6-1 with TRBJ1-5; no reliable D call. There are 13 residues in the CDR3. The V gene's germline CDR1 is MNHNS and CDR2 SASEGT. The CDR3 loop is CTHGQDSNQPQHF. DNA of the CDR3: TGTACACACGGTCAGGATAGCAATCAGCCCCAGCATTTT.

The gene calls are TRBV27 and TRBJ2-7; TRBD1 matches 7 bases. The CDR3 loop spans 15 amino acids. V shed 2 bases and J 4 bases; nucleotides not matched to a gene: 8. Looked up from germline, CDR1 is MNHEY and CDR2 is SMNVEV (reference sequence). The CDR3 DNA sequence: TGTGCCAGCAGTTTAACTACAGGGGCCGGGTACGAGCAGTACTTC. It specifies CASSLTTGAGYEQYF.

In its sample, this clone was seen once. The chain has TRBV7-9 and TRBJ1-1; D possibly corresponds to TRBD1 (6 bases). Trimming removed 5 bases from V and 5 bases from J, with 15 bases in between. This CDR3 is 14 amino acids long. The germline V gene encodes CDR1 SEHNR and CDR2 FQNEAQ (reference sequence). The chain's CDR3 is CASSELGGITEAFF. CDR3 DNA sequence: TGTGCCAGCAGCGAATTAGGGGGTATAACTGAAGCTTTCTTT.

The chain is built from TRBV4-1 and TRBJ2-5; D possibly corresponds to TRBD1 (6 bases). Deletions cut 7 bases from V and 4 bases from J, with 13 bases between. Germline V CDR1 and CDR2: MGHRA, YSYEKL. The CDR3 contains 13 residues. CDR3 nucleotides: TGCGCCAGCAAAGGTGGGGGCCCAGAGACCCAGTACTTC. Translation: CASKGGGPETQYF.

The chain has TRBV7-2 and TRBJ2-1; TRBD1 or TRBD2 may be the D gene (5 bases each). Trimming took 8 bases from V and 2 from J, leaving 16 bases between them. The CDR3 has 15 residues. CDR1 SGHTA and CDR2 FQGNSA come from the germline V gene. CDR3 DNA: TGTGCCAGCGAGTGGGACGATGGCGCCTACAATGAGCAGTTCTTC. This encodes CASEWDDGAYNEQFF.

Turning to this clone: The same CDR3 is also encoded by other DNA sequences in this sample. V gene TRBV30 combines with J gene TRBJ1-1, with unresolved D. Germline CDR1 is GTSNPN and CDR2 is SVGIG (reference sequence). Trimming took 0 bases from V and 7 from J, leaving 9 bases between them. The CDR3 totals 12 residues. CDR3 residues: CAWSVLGSEAFF. CDR3 sequence (DNA): TGTGCCTGGAGTGTCTTGGGTAGTGAAGCTTTCTTT. The variable domain in full, completed from reference TRBV30 and TRBJ1-1, reads SQTIHQWPATLVQPVGSPLSLECTVEGTSNPNLYWYRQAAGRGLQLLFYSVGIGQISSEVPQNLSASRPQDRQFILSSKKLLLSDSGFYLCAWSVLGSEAFFGQGTRLTVV.

This clone appeared a single time. V usage is TRBV6-4 and J usage is TRBJ1-2; no reliable D call. V dropped 0 bases and J dropped 6 bases, with 11 bases sitting between them. Germline-derived CDR1 and CDR2 are MRHNA and SNTAGT. CDR3 size: 14 residues. The CDR3 nucleotides read TGTGCCAGCAGTGACTCTCACGGATTGAATGGCTACACCTTC. Residues: CASSDSHGLNGYTF.

V usage is TRBV30 and J usage is TRBJ2-7; either TRBD1 or TRBD2 may fit D (5 bases each). The CDR3 is made up of 14 amino acids. V lost 2 bases to trimming and J lost 3 bases, with 14 bases between them. Germline V CDR1 and CDR2: GTSNPN, SVGIG (reference sequence). Here the CDR3 DNA reads TGTGCCTGGAGTCCCCGGGGCAGTGGCTACGAGCAGTACTTC. This encodes CAWSPRGSGYEQYF. The full variable domain, with the rest looked up from reference TRBV30 and TRBJ2-7, is SQTIHQWPATLVQPVGSPLSLECTVEGTSNPNLYWYRQAAGRGLQLLFYSVGIGQISSEVPQNLSASRPQDRQFILSSKKLLLSDSGFYLCAWSPRGSGYEQYFGPGTRLTVT.

The chain carries TRBV28 and TRBJ1-4; D call uncertain. Trimming stripped 1 base from V and 2 bases from J, with 8 bases between. The CDR3 covers 15 residues. Germline CDR1 reads MDHEN; CDR2 reads SYDVKM. The CDR3 DNA reads TGTGCCAGCAGTTTATCCTTAGGCACTAATGAAAAACTGTTTTTT. Its protein is CASSLSLGTNEKLFF.

A single count supports this clone. The chain carries TRBV27 and TRBJ2-1, with D perhaps TRBD1 or TRBD2 (5 bases each). Looked up from germline, CDR1 is MNHEY and CDR2 is SMNVEV (reference sequence). The V and J ends lost 5 bases and 1 base respectively, with 18 bases between them. The CDR3 loop spans 17 amino acids. In nucleotides, the CDR3 is TGTGCCAGCAGTATGACGGGGCCCACGATGTCCTACAATGAGCAGTTCTTC. Its translation: CASSMTGPTMSYNEQFF.